The entry that follows covers one T cell receptor (beta chain) sequence. No antigen is known for it. This entry is derived from a study of T cells in localized non-small cell lung cancer. Study-level points and caveats: Clonality peaked in uninvolved adjacent lung rather than tumor. Of the top 100 tumor clones, median approximately 50 were in adjacent lung, some 29 among its top 100. Heterogeneity remains possible, as sequencing covered one tumor region only.

The trim removed 0 bases at V and 11 bases at J, leaving 10 bases unmatched. Germline V lookup: CDR1 GTSNPN, CDR2 SVGIG (reference sequence). The CDR3 totals 15 residues. Some clones are missing from TCRdb's copy, which holds only in-frame ones; the method was immunoSEQ multiplex PCR. The sample carries roughly 17,000 clones, around 82% recorded once. The gene calls are TRBV30 and TRBJ1-6; the match to TRBD1 covers 7 bases. The sample in question was peripheral blood, obtained before any cancer treatment. The sequence came from a male donor at least 60 years old with stage III lung adenocarcinoma. The CDR3 region is CAWSVPTGLGAPLHF. The DNA of the CDR3 is TGTGCCTGGAGTGTCCCGACAGGGCTCGGGGCACCCCTCCACTTT.